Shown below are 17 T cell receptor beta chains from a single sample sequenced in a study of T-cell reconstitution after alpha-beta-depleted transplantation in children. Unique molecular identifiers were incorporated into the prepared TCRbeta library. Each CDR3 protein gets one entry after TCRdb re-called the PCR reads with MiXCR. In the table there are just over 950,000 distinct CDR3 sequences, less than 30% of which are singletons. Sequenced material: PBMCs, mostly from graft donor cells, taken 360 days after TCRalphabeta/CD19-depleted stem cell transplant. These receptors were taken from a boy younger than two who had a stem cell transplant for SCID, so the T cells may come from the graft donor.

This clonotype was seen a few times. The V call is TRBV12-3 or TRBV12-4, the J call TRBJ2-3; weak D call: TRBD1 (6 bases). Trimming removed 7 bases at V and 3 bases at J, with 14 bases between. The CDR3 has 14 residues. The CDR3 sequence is CASTLLQGTDTQYF. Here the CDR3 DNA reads TGTGCCAGCACCCTACTCCAGGGGACAGATACGCAGTATTTT.

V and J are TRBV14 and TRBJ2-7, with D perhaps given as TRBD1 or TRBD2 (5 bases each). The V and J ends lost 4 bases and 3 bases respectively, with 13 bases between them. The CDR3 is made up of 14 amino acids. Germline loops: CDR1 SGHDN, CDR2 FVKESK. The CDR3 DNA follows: TGTGCCAGCAGCCCGGGACCGCGAGACTACGAGCAGTACTTC. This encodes CASSPGPRDYEQYF.

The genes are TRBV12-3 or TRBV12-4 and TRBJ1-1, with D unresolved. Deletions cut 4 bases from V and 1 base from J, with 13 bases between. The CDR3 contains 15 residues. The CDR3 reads CASSSRLLKNTEAFF. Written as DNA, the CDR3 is TGTGCCAGCAGTTCCCGTCTCCTAAAGAACACTGAAGCTTTCTTT.

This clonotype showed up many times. The CDR3 sequence is CSASGRPGVTDTQYF. The DNA for the CDR3 is TGCAGTGCGTCAGGACGGCCCGGGGTCACAGATACGCAGTATTTT. The chain joins TRBV20-1 to TRBJ2-3, with a weak D call TRBD2 (5 bases). Trimming removed 6 bases from V and 2 bases from J, with 18 bases in between. Looked up from germline, CDR1 is DFQATT and CDR2 is SNEGSKA (reference sequence). CDR3 length equals 15 residues.

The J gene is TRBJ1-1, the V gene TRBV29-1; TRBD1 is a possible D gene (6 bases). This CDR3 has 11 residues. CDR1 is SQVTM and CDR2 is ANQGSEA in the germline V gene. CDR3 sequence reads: CSGGASSTAFF. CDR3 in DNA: TGCAGTGGGGGGGCATCTTCGACAGCTTTCTTT.

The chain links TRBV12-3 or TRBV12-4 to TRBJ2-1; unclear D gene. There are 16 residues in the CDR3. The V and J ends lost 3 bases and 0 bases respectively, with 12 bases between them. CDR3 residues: CASSLDAASSYNEQFF. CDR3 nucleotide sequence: TGTGCCAGCAGTTTGGATGCGGCCAGCTCCTACAATGAGCAGTTCTTC.

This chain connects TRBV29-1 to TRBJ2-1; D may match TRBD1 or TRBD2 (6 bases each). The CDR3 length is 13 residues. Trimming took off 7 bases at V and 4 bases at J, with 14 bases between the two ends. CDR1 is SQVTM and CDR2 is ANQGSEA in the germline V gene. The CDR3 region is CSAVDSGYNEQFF. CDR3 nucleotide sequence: TGCAGCGCAGTGGACAGCGGGTACAATGAGCAGTTCTTC.

CDR3 in DNA: TGTGCCAGCAGTTTGGTGCCGGGGCTATCCTACAATGAGCAGTTCTTC. It is translated as CASSLVPGLSYNEQFF. The chain recombines TRBV12-3 or TRBV12-4 with TRBJ2-1, with D possibly called TRBD1 or TRBD2 (5 bases each). Trimming took off 3 bases at V and 1 base at J, with 13 bases between the two ends. The CDR3 sequence is 16 residues long.

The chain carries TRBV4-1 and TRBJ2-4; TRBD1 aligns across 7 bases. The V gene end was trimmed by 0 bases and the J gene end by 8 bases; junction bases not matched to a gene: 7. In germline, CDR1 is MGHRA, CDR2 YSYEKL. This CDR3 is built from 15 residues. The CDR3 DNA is TGCGCCAGCAGCCAAGATCAGACAGGGCGGTACATTCAGTACTTC. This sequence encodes CASSQDQTGRYIQYF.

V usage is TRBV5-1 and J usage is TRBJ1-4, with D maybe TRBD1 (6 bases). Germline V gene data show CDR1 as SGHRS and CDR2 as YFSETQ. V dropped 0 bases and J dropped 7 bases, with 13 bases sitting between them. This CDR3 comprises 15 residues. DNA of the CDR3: TGCGCCAGCAGCTTGGAAGGGGGGCGCAGTGAAAAACTGTTTTTT. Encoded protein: CASSLEGGRSEKLFF.

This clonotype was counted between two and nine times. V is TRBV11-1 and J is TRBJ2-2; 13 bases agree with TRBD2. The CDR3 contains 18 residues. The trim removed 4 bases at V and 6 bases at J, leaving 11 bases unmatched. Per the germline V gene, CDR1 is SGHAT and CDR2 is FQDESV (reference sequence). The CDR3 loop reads CASSWGLAGTRTAGELFF. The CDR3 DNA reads TGTGCCAGCAGCTGGGGACTAGCGGGGACCCGAACAGCCGGGGAGCTGTTTTTT.

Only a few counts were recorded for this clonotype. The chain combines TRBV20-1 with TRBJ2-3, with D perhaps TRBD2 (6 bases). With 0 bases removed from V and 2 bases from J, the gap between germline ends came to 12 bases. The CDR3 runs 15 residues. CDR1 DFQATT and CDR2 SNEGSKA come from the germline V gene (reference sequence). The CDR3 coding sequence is TGCAGTGCTAGAGATCCCGGGACTGACACAGATACGCAGTATTTT. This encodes CSARDPGTDTDTQYF.

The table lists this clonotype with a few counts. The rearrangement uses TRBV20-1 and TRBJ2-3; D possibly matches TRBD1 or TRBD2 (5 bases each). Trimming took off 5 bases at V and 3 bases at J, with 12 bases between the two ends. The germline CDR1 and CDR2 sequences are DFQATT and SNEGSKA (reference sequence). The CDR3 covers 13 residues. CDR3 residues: CSAGTPGTDTQYF. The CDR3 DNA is TGCAGTGCTGGGACCCCGGGTACAGATACGCAGTATTTT.

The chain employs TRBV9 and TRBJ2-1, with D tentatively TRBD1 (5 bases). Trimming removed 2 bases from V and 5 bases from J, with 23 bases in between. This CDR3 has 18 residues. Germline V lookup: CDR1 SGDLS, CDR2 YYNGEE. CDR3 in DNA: TGTGCCAGCAGCGTGCAGGGTGCCCGAGGCCGAAGGGACAATGAGCAGTTCTTC. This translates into CASSVQGARGRRDNEQFF.

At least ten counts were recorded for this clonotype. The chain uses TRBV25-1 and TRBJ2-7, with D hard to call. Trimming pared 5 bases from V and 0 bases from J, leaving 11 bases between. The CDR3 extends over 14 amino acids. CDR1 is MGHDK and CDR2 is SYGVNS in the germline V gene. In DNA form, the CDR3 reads TGTGCCAGCAGTAATATGGGCGGCTCCTACGAGCAGTACTTC. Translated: CASSNMGGSYEQYF.

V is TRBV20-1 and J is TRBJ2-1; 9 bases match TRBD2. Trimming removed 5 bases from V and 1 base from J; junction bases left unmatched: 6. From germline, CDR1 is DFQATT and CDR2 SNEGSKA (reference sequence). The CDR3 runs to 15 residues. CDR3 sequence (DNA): TGCAGTGCTCGTATTAGCGGGGGTTCCTACAATGAGCAGTTCTTC. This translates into CSARISGGSYNEQFF.

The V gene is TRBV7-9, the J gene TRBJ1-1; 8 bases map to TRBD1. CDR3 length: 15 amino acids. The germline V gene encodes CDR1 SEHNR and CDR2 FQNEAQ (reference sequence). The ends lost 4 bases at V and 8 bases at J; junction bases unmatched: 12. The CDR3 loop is CASSSLQGQAVEAFF. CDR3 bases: TGTGCCAGCAGCTCCCTACAGGGACAGGCGGTAGAAGCTTTCTTT.